Listed below are T cell receptor beta chains from one sample, sequenced in a study of blood T cell repertoires in COVID-19. Method: immunoSEQ multiplex PCR; TCRdb's copy keeps in-frame clones and lacks some. The data show tens of thousands of clones, roughly 82% seen once. Sequencing was carried out using peripheral blood. All receptors come from a human donor in a cohort sampled during active COVID-19. Both conserved end residues are part of each CDR3. Each record gives: clone size, D gene, J gene, V gene, CDR3 DNA, CDR3 protein. A D gene is named only where the DNA matches it firmly. The size of a clone is reported for some rows only, either as once, few or many, or as a class for expanded clones.

. . TRBJ1-6 TRBV4-1 TGCGCCAGTAGGGCCCAGGGCAGATATAATTCACCCCTCCACTTT CASRAQGRYNSPLHF
few . TRBJ2-5 TRBV4-2 TGTGCCAGCAGCCAAGATCCGAGGTCCAGGGGTGAGACCCAGTACTTC CASSQDPRSRGETQYF
few . TRBJ1-1 TRBV12-3/TRBV12-4 TGTGCCACCTCGGGAGTAGAAGCTTTCTTT CATSGVEAFF
. . TRBJ2-7 TRBV5-1 TGCGCCAGCAGCTTGGAGACCCCTACAGACGAGCAGTACTTC CASSLETPTDEQYF
. . TRBJ1-1 TRBV5-6 TGTGCCAGCAGCTCGTGGGGGGTCCGGTATGGCACTGAAGCTTTCTTT CASSSWGVRYGTEAFF
. . TRBJ1-1 TRBV3-1/TRBV3-2 TGTGCCAGCAGCCAAGATCGGGTCCGGGGGAGATCGGCTTTCTTT CASSQDRVRGRSAFF
. . TRBJ2-7 TRBV20-1 TGCAGTGCTAGTCCTCAGACGGGAAACGAGCAGTACTTC CSASPQTGNEQYF
. . TRBJ2-3 TRBV6-5 TGTGCCAGCAGACACAGGACCGCGCTCCCAGATACGCAGTATTTT CASRHRTALPDTQYF
. . TRBJ1-4 TRBV2 TGTGCCAGCAGCCAAGGACAGCTTAATGAAAAACTGTTTTTT CASSQGQLNEKLFF
. TRBD1 TRBJ2-3 TRBV7-3 TGTGCCAGCAGCTTAGGACAGGGAACAGATACGCAGTATTTT CASSLGQGTDTQYF
. . TRBJ1-3 TRBV4-2 TGTGCCAGCAGCCCTACCCCGGGAAACTCTGGAAACACCATATATTTT CASSPTPGNSGNTIYF
once TRBD1 TRBJ2-7 TRBV13 TGTGCCAGCAGCTTACGGGTCGGGACAGCAACCTACGAGCAGTACTTC CASSLRVGTATYEQYF
. TRBD1 TRBJ1-6 TRBV27 TGTGCCAGCAGTTTATCGGAGGGACAGCTCCTGGGGTCACCCCTCCACTTT CASSLSEGQLLGSPLHF
. . TRBJ1-3 TRBV6-5 TGTGCCAGCAGAACTAACAGGGACTCTGGAAACACCATATATTTT CASRTNRDSGNTIYF
. . TRBJ2-6 TRBV11-2 TGTGCCAGCAGCTTAGGCGTTTCCTCTGGGGCCAACGTCCTGACTTTC CASSLGVSSGANVLTF
. TRBD1 TRBJ1-4 TRBV6-5 TGTGCCAGCCGGCCCGGGACAGGGGTTGAAAAACTGTTTTTT CASRPGTGVEKLFF
. . TRBJ2-7 TRBV19 TGTGCCAGTAGTATAGCGGCGGGAAGCATTTACGAGCAGTACTTC CASSIAAGSIYEQYF
. TRBD1 TRBJ2-3 TRBV5-1 TGCGCCAGCAGCCCAGGGGGCGTTTCAGATACGCAGTATTTT CASSPGGVSDTQYF
. . TRBJ2-7 TRBV18 TGTGCCAGCTCACCTCTACAGGGTTACGAGCAGTACTTC CASSPLQGYEQYF
few . TRBJ1-2 TRBV30 TGTGCCTGGGGTAGTATACAGGGAGGGGGCTACACCTTC CAWGSIQGGGYTF
. . TRBJ2-1 TRBV7-2 TGTGCCAGCAGCTCTAGGGGGGGAGGCGGGGTACGAAGTGAGCAGTTCTTC CASSSRGGGGVRSEQFF
once TRBD2 TRBJ2-5 TRBV4-1 TGCGCCAGCAGCCAATTCACTAGCGGGGATCTTGGGACCCAGTACTTC CASSQFTSGDLGTQYF
. . TRBJ1-6 TRBV18 TGTGCCAGCTCACCGATCAGGGACTTCGGCTCCTATAATTCACCCCTCCACTTT CASSPIRDFGSYNSPLHF
once . TRBJ2-3 TRBV10-3 TGTGCCATCAGAGGACAGAGCACAGATACGCAGTATTTT CAIRGQSTDTQYF
few . TRBJ2-7 TRBV6-5 TGTGCCAGCAGTCTGAACAGGGACTACGAGCAGTACTTC CASSLNRDYEQYF
. . TRBJ1-2 TRBV6-6 TGTGCCAGCAGTGACTTGGCAACCAACTATGGCTACACCTTC CASSDLATNYGYTF
. TRBD1 TRBJ2-2 TRBV27 TGTGCCAGCAGTAGGACAGGGTGGGCCGGGGAGCTGTTTTTT CASSRTGWAGELFF
. . TRBJ2-5 TRBV15 TGTGCCACCAGCAGGGGGCGAGACCAAGAGACCCAGTACTTC CATSRGRDQETQYF
. . TRBJ1-1 TRBV6-5 TGTGCCAGCAGTTACTCCTACGGTGAAGCTTTCTTT CASSYSYGEAFF
few TRBD2 TRBJ2-3 TRBV4-2 TGTGCCAGCAGCCAAGGCTTTACGGGGGGGACAGATACGCAGTATTTT CASSQGFTGGTDTQYF
. TRBD2 TRBJ2-2 TRBV10-3 TGTGCCATCAGTGCGACTAGCGGCTACACCGGGGAGCTGTTTTTT CAISATSGYTGELFF
. . TRBJ1-2 TRBV4-1 TGCGCCAGCAGCCAAGTTGAGGGAGACTATGGCTACACCTTC CASSQVEGDYGYTF
. TRBD1 TRBJ2-2 TRBV7-2 TGTGCCAGCAGCCCGAGGACAGGGGGCAGAACCGGGGAGCTGTTTTTT CASSPRTGGRTGELFF
. . TRBJ1-2 TRBV6-1 TGTGCCAGCAGTGAAGCGCTTTGGAGCCTTAAAAGCTATGGCTACACCTTC CASSEALWSLKSYGYTF
. TRBD2 TRBJ2-2 TRBV5-4 TGTGCCAGCAGCGGGGGACTAGCGGGCGTCACCGGGGAGCTGTTTTTT CASSGGLAGVTGELFF
few . TRBJ1-4 TRBV9 TGTGCCAGCAGCGTATCGGGATCCGGGGCAGGGGTCGAAAAACTGTTTTTT CASSVSGSGAGVEKLFF
. . TRBJ1-5 TRBV6-1 TGTGCCAGCAGTGAAGTTCTTGGGACGGGGGGCAATCAGCCCCAGCATTTT CASSEVLGTGGNQPQHF
. . TRBJ2-7 TRBV21-1 TGTGCCAGCAGCAAAGGGGACAGGGATCTCTACGAGCAGTACTTC CASSKGDRDLYEQYF
. . TRBJ2-3 TRBV19 TGTGCCAGTAAGTCTACTGCGGCGGGGCGTGCGAAGGATATTAATTTT CASKSTAAGRAKDINF
. . TRBJ2-7 TRBV3-1/TRBV3-2 TGTGCCAGCAGCCAATATCTAGAGCAGTACTTC CASSQYLEQYF
. . TRBJ1-4 TRBV5-5 TGTGCCAGCAGTCAGCCCGGGAATGAAAAACTGTTTTTT CASSQPGNEKLFF
. . TRBJ1-2 TRBV6-5 TGTGCCAGCAGTTACTCGATCGCGGGCGATGGCTACACCTTC CASSYSIAGDGYTF
. TRBD2 TRBJ2-5 TRBV7-2 TGTGCCAGCAGCCTTGTCGGCGGGGGGGCCGTGGAGACCCAGTACTTC CASSLVGGGAVETQYF
. TRBD1 TRBJ1-1 TRBV5-1 TGCGCCAGCAGCTCCGGAGGGGACAGGGGTTTGGCTTTCTTT CASSSGGDRGLAFF
. . TRBJ1-3 TRBV30 TGTGCCTGGAGTGTACGCCGGTTCTCTGGAAACACCATATATTTT CAWSVRRFSGNTIYF
. . TRBJ2-3 TRBV10-3 TGTGCCATCAGTTCCGGGAACACAGATACGCAGTATTTT CAISSGNTDTQYF
. TRBD1 TRBJ1-1 TRBV12-5 TGTGCTAGTGGTTTGGCCTCCGGGACAGCGACTGAAGCTTTCTTT CASGLASGTATEAFF
. . TRBJ2-2 TRBV4-2 TGTGCCAGCAGCCAAGTGGGCAGCGGGGAGCTGTTTTTT CASSQVGSGELFF
. . TRBJ1-1 TRBV3-1/TRBV3-2 TGTGCCAGCAACCTTCCGGGAGGGAGTCTTACTGAAGCTTTCTTT CASNLPGGSLTEAFF
. TRBD1 TRBJ2-7 TRBV3-1/TRBV3-2 TGTGCCAGCAGCCAAGAGTGGACAGGGGCGGGCGAGCAGTACTTC CASSQEWTGAGEQYF
. . TRBJ1-2 TRBV6-5 TGTGCCAGCAGCGACCGGGTCTTAGATGGCTACACCTTC CASSDRVLDGYTF
. TRBD1 TRBJ1-6 TRBV2 TGTGCCAGCAGTCGACAGGGGGCTGGCAATTCACCCCTCCACTTT CASSRQGAGNSPLHF